This TCR beta chain was identified in a study of T cell repertoires in cytomegalovirus infection. Study details: From public TCR beta signatures came an indication of both CMV infection and matching HLA type.

A word on this clonotype: The target antigen is unknown.

The V gene lost 3 bases and the J gene lost 5 bases, with 16 bases spanning the gap. CDR3 length: 15 amino acids. A single record per CDR3 protein comes from TCRdb applying MiXCR to the reads. The repertoire holds hundreds of thousands of distinct CDR3 sequences, with 25% to 35% as singletons. Study observations and caveats: The cumulative frequency of public TCR beta families distinguished individuals who carried CMV together with the relevant HLA.

The sequenced sample was cultured PBMCs, obtained from culture after CMV antigen stimulation. The source is a human donor in good health (CMV status not recorded). Some clones in this sample may be carry-over from other donors' samples. The V gene is TRBV12-3 or TRBV12-4, the J gene TRBJ1-1; D is undetermined. The CDR3 nucleotides read TGTGCCAGCAGTTTTTGGCAGGCTACTAGAACTGAAGCTTTCTTT. It translates to CASSFWQATRTEAFF.